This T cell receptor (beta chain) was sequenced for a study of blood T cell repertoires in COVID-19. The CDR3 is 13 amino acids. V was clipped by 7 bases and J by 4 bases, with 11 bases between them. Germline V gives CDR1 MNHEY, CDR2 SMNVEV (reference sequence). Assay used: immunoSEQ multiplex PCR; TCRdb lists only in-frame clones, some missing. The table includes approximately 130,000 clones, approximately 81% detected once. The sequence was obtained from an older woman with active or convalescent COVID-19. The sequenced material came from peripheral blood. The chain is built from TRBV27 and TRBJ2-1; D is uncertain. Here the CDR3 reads CASTLDGYNEQFF. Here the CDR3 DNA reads TGTGCCAGCACCCTAGATGGTTACAATGAGCAGTTCTTC.